One and the same sample provided the 18 T cell receptor beta chains below, sequenced in a study of T-cell reconstitution after alpha-beta-depleted transplantation in children. The TCRbeta library incorporated unique molecular identifiers. One entry per CDR3 protein, called by TCRdb with MiXCR from the PCR reads. The sample yields over 85,000 distinct CDR3 sequences, roughly 7.2% seen once. The source was PBMCs, collected before TCRalphabeta/CD19-depleted stem cell transplant. The source is a boy aged 2 to 10 with acute lymphoblastic leukemia, due to receive a stem cell transplant.

Ten or more counts support this clonotype. The chain carries TRBV7-2 and TRBJ2-3; 8 bases are a match to TRBD2. J lost 1 base, V lost 3 bases, and 0 bases had no gene match. The CDR3 covers 14 residues. In germline, CDR1 is SGHTA, CDR2 FQGNSA. The CDR3 coding sequence is TGTGCCAGCAGCTTGACTAGCGGCACAGATACGCAGTATTTT. Translation gives CASSLTSGTDTQYF. Full variable domain (rest looked up from reference TRBV7-2 and TRBJ2-3): GAGVSQSPSNKVTEKGKDVELRCDPISGHTALYWYRQSLGQGLEFLIYFQGNSAPDKSGLPSDRFSAERTGGSVSTLTIQRTQQEDSAVYLCASSLTSGTDTQYFGPGTRLTVL.

The table lists this clonotype with many counts. This chain connects TRBV5-6 to TRBJ2-5, with D hard to call. V lost 5 bases and J 1 base, leaving 9 bases between the germline ends. Germline values: CDR1 SGHDT, CDR2 YYEEEE. CDR3 length equals 13 residues. CDR3 residues: CASSSSAQETQYF. CDR3 nucleotide sequence: TGTGCCAGCAGTTCATCCGCCCAAGAGACCCAGTACTTC.

This clonotype was observed a few times. The chain links TRBV7-4 to TRBJ1-5, with a weak D call TRBD1 (5 bases). The CDR3 consists of 15 residues. The germline V and J ends were trimmed by 2 bases and 5 bases, with 13 bases remaining between them. Germline values: CDR1 SGHVT, CDR2 SQSDAQ. The DNA of the CDR3 is TGTGCCAGCAGCTTACGGCGGGCGGGGGATCAGCCCCAGCATTTT. It is translated as CASSLRRAGDQPQHF.

Written as DNA, the CDR3 is TGTGCCAGCAGCATCCGTTACAGGGTGGGCACTGAAGCTTTCTTT. Amino acids: CASSIRYRVGTEAFF. The gene calls are TRBV11-1 and TRBJ1-1; the D gene is possibly TRBD1 (6 bases). The CDR3 is 15 residues long. The germline V gene encodes CDR1 SGHAT and CDR2 FQDESV (reference sequence). Trimming shortened V by 5 bases and J by 4 bases, and 17 bases separated the two germline ends.

This clonotype was detected a few times. The chain has TRBV5-6 and TRBJ2-3; TRBD1 or TRBD2 may be the D gene (5 bases each). CDR1 and CDR2 (germline): SGHDT, YYEEEE. Trimming removed 4 bases at V and 4 bases at J, with 16 bases between. The CDR3 is 15 residues long. The DNA of the CDR3 is TGTGCCAGCAGCCCGGGACCGGCCCGCTCAGATACGCAGTATTTT. Protein: CASSPGPARSDTQYF.

This clonotype has more than one count but fewer than ten. V is TRBV3-1 and J is TRBJ1-1, with D uncertain. This CDR3 region has 16 residues. The germline V gene encodes CDR1 LGHDT and CDR2 YNNKEL (reference sequence). Trimming stripped 1 base from V and 4 bases from J, with 16 bases between. CDR3 sequence: CASSQGPQALITEAFF. Here the CDR3 DNA reads TGTGCCAGCAGCCAAGGACCCCAGGCGCTGATCACTGAAGCTTTCTTT.

This clonotype appeared many times. The chain joins TRBV7-9 to TRBJ1-1; possible D gene TRBD1, 5 bases. The CDR3 covers 15 residues. Trimming shortened V by 1 base and J by 4 bases, and 13 bases separated the two germline ends. CDR1 SEHNR and CDR2 FQNEAQ come from the germline V gene (reference sequence). In DNA, the CDR3 is TGTGCCAGCAGCTTAGTTTCTCTTGGGGGCACTGAAGCTTTCTTT. As protein: CASSLVSLGGTEAFF.

This rearrangement joins TRBV7-2 to TRBJ2-3, with D perhaps given as TRBD1 or TRBD2 (5 bases each). The CDR3 sequence is 12 residues long. The V end was cut by 2 bases, the J end by 6 bases, with 6 bases between. Germline V gene sequence: CDR1 SGHTA, CDR2 FQGNSA. CDR3 amino acids: CASSLWGDTQYF. In DNA form, the CDR3 reads TGTGCCAGCAGCTTATGGGGGGATACGCAGTATTTT. The complete variable domain, with remaining parts taken from reference TRBV7-2 and TRBJ2-3, reads GAGVSQSPSNKVTEKGKDVELRCDPISGHTALYWYRQSLGQGLEFLIYFQGNSAPDKSGLPSDRFSAERTGGSVSTLTIQRTQQEDSAVYLCASSLWGDTQYFGPGTRLTVL.

In its sample, this clonotype was seen many times. The V call is TRBV20-1, the J call TRBJ2-1; TRBD2 matches 15 bases. CDR1 and CDR2 from the germline V gene are DFQATT and SNEGSKA (reference sequence). Trimming at V came to 5 bases and at J to 7 bases, leaving 9 bases not matched to a gene. The CDR3 runs 16 residues. DNA of the CDR3: TGCAGTGCTTCAGGGACCGGGACTAGCGGGGGGAATGAGCAGTTCTTC. It yields the protein CSASGTGTSGGNEQFF.

The chain couples TRBV12-3 or TRBV12-4 to TRBJ1-5, with 9 bases matching TRBD1. J was trimmed by 4 bases and V by 2 bases; bases with no gene match: 9. The CDR3 consists of 17 residues. Here the CDR3 DNA reads TGTGCCAGCAGTTTAAGTTACAGGGGGCAAGGAAATCAGCCCCAGCATTTT. Encoded protein: CASSLSYRGQGNQPQHF.

This clonotype was seen once. The V and J genes are TRBV6-2 or TRBV6-3 and TRBJ2-1; TRBD2 might be the D (6 bases). Germline CDR1 and CDR2: MNHEY and SVGEGT. V lost 6 bases and J lost 11, with 11 bases in between. The CDR3 totals 11 residues. The chain's CDR3 is CASRLAGKQFF. The DNA for the CDR3 is TGTGCCAGCAGACTCGCGGGGAAGCAGTTCTTC.

This clonotype was counted many times. This sequence joins TRBV20-1 and TRBJ2-5; D call uncertain. V was clipped by 7 bases and J by 3 bases, with 15 bases between them. CDR1 DFQATT and CDR2 SNEGSKA come from the germline V gene (reference sequence). CDR3 length: 13 residues. CDR3 sequence: CSGARTRKETQYF. The CDR3, as DNA: TGCAGTGGAGCAAGGACCAGAAAAGAGACCCAGTACTTC.

This clonotype was detected many times. The chain joins TRBV20-1 to TRBJ1-5; D remains ambiguous. Germline V CDR1 and CDR2: DFQATT, SNEGSKA (reference sequence). Trimming took 6 bases from V and 0 from J, leaving 6 bases between them. This CDR3 has 12 residues. DNA for the CDR3: TGCAGTGCCAAGTATAGCAATCAGCCCCAGCATTTT. Encoded protein: CSAKYSNQPQHF.

This clonotype was picked up a small number of times. This sequence joins TRBV5-8 and TRBJ1-5; 8 positions match TRBD1. In germline, CDR1 is SGHTS, CDR2 YDEGEE. CDR3 length: 13 residues. V gave up 0 bases and J gave up 9 bases; unmatched junction bases: 2. This CDR3 reads CASSLDRGMPQHF. CDR3 DNA sequence: TGTGCCAGCAGCTTGGACAGGGGGATGCCCCAGCATTTT.

Note on this clonotype: Since a much larger clone is just one base distant, this may be a read error. No conserved phenylalanine or tryptophan ends this CDR3, so it is likely a read error. No DNA is shown, since the ends of the CDR3 on it are uncertain; the CDR3 is the one TCRdb lists. The J gene is TRBJ1-4, the V gene TRBV19; the table's D call, TRBD1, was not checked against the DNA. The germline V gene has CDR1 LNHDA and CDR2 SQIVND (reference sequence). The CDR3 length equals 9 residues, ends included. CDR3 protein: CASSLGQGS.

The chain joins TRBV29-1 to TRBJ1-2; D ambiguous. The germline V gene has CDR1 SQVTM and CDR2 ANQGSEA. Deletions cut 3 bases from V and 0 bases from J, with 11 bases between. This CDR3 contains 14 residues. The CDR3 nucleotides read TGCAGCGTTGATGCGGTTAAATCTAACTATGGCTACACCTTC. It codes for CSVDAVKSNYGYTF.

This clonotype was observed many times. The V and J genes are TRBV9 and TRBJ2-3; weak D call: TRBD2 (5 bases). The CDR3 runs 14 residues. The ends were cut back, 3 bases at V and 5 bases at J, with 13 bases in the middle. CDR1 is SGDLS and CDR2 is YYNGEE in the germline V gene. CDR3 in DNA: TGTGCCAGCAGCGGCAAGGAGGCCCTAGATACGCAGTATTTT. It is translated as CASSGKEALDTQYF.

This clonotype occurred a few times. The genes are TRBV5-1 and TRBJ2-7, with D uncertain. The V end was cut by 1 base, the J end by 2 bases, with 13 bases between. Germline-derived CDR1 and CDR2 are SGHRS and YFSETQ. The CDR3 sequence is 15 residues long. CDR3 protein: CASSLITGTPYEQYF. The CDR3 region has the DNA TGCGCCAGCAGCTTGATAACCGGCACTCCCTACGAGCAGTACTTC.